This note documents a single TCR beta chain sequence. The antigen it recognizes is unknown. No base quality information exists; no much larger clone differs at one position. Other DNA sequences in the sample encode the same CDR3. The data stem from a study of cytomegalovirus exposure and HLA in healthy donors (dated by TCRdb to the late 2010s). Notes on the research overall: An earlier analysis of approximately 640 of the donors reported 250 to 350 Gb of sequence data and about 100 million unique TCR beta sequences from roughly 180 million T cells. The study was designed to test whether signatures of past pathogen exposure could be identified by cataloging public T cell receptors. Donor age, sex, ethnicity and CMV serostatus were collected together with the repertoire data. To study patterns of TCR occurrence, a later analysis re-analyzed previously published TCR beta repertoires from around 700 donors and added high-resolution HLA genotyping. High-throughput TCR immunosequencing, statistical association of individual TCRs with disease status, and machine learning were combined to predict cytomegalovirus infection status. Besides the first cohort of roughly 640 subjects, a separate validation cohort made up of roughly 130 different subjects was used. The number of typed donors differed by locus: roughly 629-640 for A, B, C, DRB1 and DQB1; 500 to 550 for DQA1; 606 for DPA1; and some 430 for DPB1. Among 300 to 450 genotyped donors of the cohort, an average of approximately 230,000 unique TCR beta nucleotide sequences were sequenced per donor, around 20% of them non-productive. Using immunosequencing, the study profiled T cell repertoires from fewer than 700 subjects and related those repertoires to cytomegalovirus serostatus. Of the roughly 400 genotyped donors, roughly 80% were placed in the genetic ancestry cluster associated with self-reported Caucasian donors. A later genetic analysis used genome-wide SNP genotypes for 398 of the 666 donors, treating that subset as a discovery cohort. Because of strong linkage in the cohort, roughly five DR-DQ haplotypes were treated as single units for association and clustering. All discovery cohort repertoires had been generated using a single sequencing platform. In the later analysis, no new phenotypic data were used to find candidate immune exposures; instead, reliance was placed on TCR beta sequences and their occurrence across donors. HLA typing included class I and class II loci at four-digit resolution. An early release that covered roughly 600 HLA-typed donors contained about 300 gigabases of sequencing data and roughly 84 million unique TCR sequences. An earlier analysis of fewer than 700 of the donors applied high-throughput TCR beta sequencing to assess whether each TCR beta V gene segment acted as functional or pseudogenic. The full study reports these points: According to a later analysis, parvovirus B19, influenza, CMV and Epstein-Barr virus appeared linked to several top co-occurrence clusters. A few of the identified cytomegalovirus-associated TCR beta chains were confirmed in vitro to be specific for cytomegalovirus antigens. Because HLA typing was unavailable for some donors at each locus, only the typed subset was used in association tests. Presence/absence analyses assumed roughly uniform sequencing depth across donors, an assumption that may not hold. Because counts were too low, roughly 16 rarely observed V segments, including chromosome 9 orphons, were left out of the earlier analysis of 587 of the donors. A further reported finding was that TCR beta sequences accurately predicted the HLA-A and HLA-B alleles for most subjects in the first cohort. Compared with equally common non-associated chains, HLA-associated TCR beta chains in a later analysis were more clonally expanded and had lower generation probabilities. Correlated functional status among segregating V segments might reflect linkage disequilibrium, but an unknown experimental factor could not be ruled out. Cytomegalovirus status was reported to be diagnosed by the classifier with high specificity and sensitivity in both the original and validation cohorts. According to a later analysis, TCR association rates differed among HLA loci, with DRB1 alleles showing the most associated TCRs and HLA-C alleles showing the fewest. Most TCR sequences were observed very rarely across donors, whereas some public TCRs were present in many individuals. In a later analysis, most CMV-associated TCR beta chains were found to appear HLA-restricted, with HLA associations seemingly driven largely by CMV exposure. At a false discovery rate of 0.05, a later analysis linked 15,000 to 20,000 TCR beta sequences to specific HLA alleles. The cohort was sequenced for TCR beta chains only, and without alpha or paired-chain data the features that could be detected were limited. An earlier analysis of around 600 of the donors showed that most TCR beta V segments appeared in productive rearrangements either about 90% or about 30% of the time, which broadly matched IMGT annotations. According to the authors, the approach could potentially be generalized to other disease states and immunological phenotypes. Assigning TCR associations to individual alleles was difficult when HLA alleles, especially DR and DQ, strongly co-occurred. Immune exposure information for the cohort was limited to CMV serostatus. Some IMGT-functional V segments, including TRBV6-2 and TRBV6-3, could not be told apart with the 87-base-pair reads, so those segments were excluded. The study gave a list of 150 to 200 TCR beta chains associated with cytomegalovirus. A cluster of highly shared sequence variants was judged likely to represent a technical artifact of the sequencing pipeline. Compared with the approximately 600-donor mean, donors in an Asian-associated ancestry cluster had fewer N-insertions in productive TCRs, according to a later genetic analysis. V-gene and J-gene trimming of TCR beta chains was associated with a missense DCLRE1C variant in a later genetic analysis, and the association was replicated in an independent cohort.

The cohort comprised some 680 healthy bone marrow donors. At the time of sampling, every cohort member was nominally healthy, though immune exposures that went unrecorded were likely present. The donor tested CMV seropositive, placing the donor among the approximately 310 seropositive members of the cohort. A peripheral blood sample was collected from each donor, and TCR beta sequencing was performed on peripheral blood mononuclear cells. Genomic DNA extraction from the blood cell samples was performed with the Qiagen DNeasy Blood Extraction Kit. V lost 3 bases and J lost 2 bases, and the count of bases not matched to a germline gene is 1. The CDR3 numbers 14 residues from cysteine through phenylalanine. Only the CDR3 region is kept as DNA, spanning 42 bases read in frame from base 1. Per the germline V gene, SGDLS is the CDR1 and YYNGEE is the CDR2. The library was built by means of the immunoSEQ multiplex PCR assay. For the multiplex PCR, a mixture combining 60 forward primers for TCR Vbeta segments and 13 reverse primers for TCR Jbeta segments was used. A multiplex PCR assay on genomic DNA amplified the CDR3 region of rearranged TCR beta genes. On the Illumina HiSeq System, the amplified TCR beta libraries were sequenced as 87-base-pair reads. Turning to the authors' computational methods: Across the roughly 600 repertoires, a later analysis counted some 80 million unique TCR beta chains, roughly 11 million of which were shared by at least two donors. To remove PCR and sequencing errors, raw reads were error-corrected and collapsed into unique sequences using a nearest-neighbor algorithm that merged closely related sequences. Alignment of CDR3 sequences to IMGT reference sequences was used to assign V, D and J gene segments. For a sequence to be retained, a match of at least six nucleotides was required to both a V gene segment and a J gene segment. Rearrangements were classified as productive when the CDR3 lacked stop codons and remained in frame with V and J, and all other rearrangements were classified as non-productive. Following IMGT convention, CDR3 was defined as the stretch from the second conserved V-encoded cysteine to the conserved J-encoded phenylalanine. Sequences without an unambiguous match to a single V gene segment were excluded from the earlier analysis of over 500 of the donors. An earlier analysis of a few hundred of the donors called V segments functional above 56.7% productive rearrangements and segregating when the between-donor standard deviation exceeded 5%. To diagnose cytomegalovirus status from the catalog of TCR beta chain sequences, a statistical classification framework was built. V and J gene assignment, in a later analysis, came from comparing TCR nucleotide sequences with IMGT/GENE-DB human TR gene sequences. The TCRdist pipeline was used in a later analysis to assign CDR3 sequences and most-parsimonious VDJ recombination scenarios. In a later analysis, each TCR beta chain was defined by its CDR3 amino acid sequence together with its V-gene family, and reads lacking a unique V-gene family were excluded. A later analysis removed 500 to 600 highly shared, low-generation-probability nucleotide sequences to deal with suspected cross-contamination and a sequencing artifact. For each public chain, a later analysis derived a clonal expansion index from normalized ranks of inferred template counts within each repertoire. In a later analysis, generation probabilities were computed using a VDJ recombination model fitted to out-of-frame rearrangements, and the results were checked against IGoR. A later analysis scored TCR-TCR, TCR-HLA and TCR-CMV co-occurrence with hypergeometric tests, applying a repertoire-size bias correction to TCR pairs. False discovery rates were estimated in a later analysis by permuting HLA or CMV assignments 20 times. A later analysis grouped co-occurring TCRs with DBSCAN, adding TCRdist sequence similarity when clustering within HLA-allele-positive subsets. Repertoires with fewer than 30,000 or more than 120,000 public chains were left out of co-occurrence clustering, as were about 5 repertoires with anomalous nucleotide sharing. The clones in this table, taken by TCRdb from immuneACCESS, are in-frame only. Not every clone is retained; where verified, under half of the shortfall comes from an unresolved V gene, and the cause of the rest is unknown. V, J and clone size reflect that table, while D and trimming were determined from the DNA. The sample data list 95,000 to 150,000 clones, and about 76% of these were observed just once. Less than 15% of the sample goes to the ten largest clones.

The TCR sequence derives from an older woman in good health and CMV-seropositive. The receptor chain draws on TRBV9 and TRBJ1-3, with TRBD1 identical over 8 junction bases. The sequenced sample was PBMCs. The DNA reads TGTGCCAGCAGCGCGGACAGGGCTGGAAACACCATATATTTT. Its amino acids are CASSADRAGNTIYF.